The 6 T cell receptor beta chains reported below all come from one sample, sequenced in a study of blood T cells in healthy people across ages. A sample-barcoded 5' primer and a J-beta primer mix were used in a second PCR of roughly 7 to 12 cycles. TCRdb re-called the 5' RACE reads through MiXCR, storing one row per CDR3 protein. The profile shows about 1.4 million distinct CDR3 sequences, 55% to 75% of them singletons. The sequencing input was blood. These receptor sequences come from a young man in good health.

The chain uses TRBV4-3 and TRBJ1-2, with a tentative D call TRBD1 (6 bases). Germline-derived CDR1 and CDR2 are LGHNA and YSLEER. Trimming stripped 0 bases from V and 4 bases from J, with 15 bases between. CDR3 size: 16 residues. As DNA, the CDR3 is TGCGCCAGCAGCCAAGATTCGGGCAGAGGGGGCTATGGCTACACCTTC. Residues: CASSQDSGRGGYGYTF.

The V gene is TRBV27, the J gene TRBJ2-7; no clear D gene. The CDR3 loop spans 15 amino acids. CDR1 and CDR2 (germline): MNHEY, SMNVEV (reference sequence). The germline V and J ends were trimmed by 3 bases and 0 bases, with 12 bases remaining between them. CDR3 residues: CASSFAGRSSYEQYF. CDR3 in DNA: TGTGCCAGCAGTTTTGCCGGGCGGAGCTCCTACGAGCAGTACTTC.

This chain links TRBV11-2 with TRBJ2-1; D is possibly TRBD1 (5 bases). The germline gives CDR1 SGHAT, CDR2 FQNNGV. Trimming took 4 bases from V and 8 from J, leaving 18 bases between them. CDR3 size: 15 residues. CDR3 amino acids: CASSSSQGLVHEQFF. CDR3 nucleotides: TGTGCCAGCAGCTCGTCCCAGGGATTGGTCCATGAGCAGTTCTTC.

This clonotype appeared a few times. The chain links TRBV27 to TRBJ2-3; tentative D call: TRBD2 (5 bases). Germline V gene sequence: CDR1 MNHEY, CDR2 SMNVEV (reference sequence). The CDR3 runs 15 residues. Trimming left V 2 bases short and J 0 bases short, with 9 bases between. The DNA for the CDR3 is TGTGCCAGCAGTTTAGGAAGACTAAGCACAGATACGCAGTATTTT. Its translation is CASSLGRLSTDTQYF.

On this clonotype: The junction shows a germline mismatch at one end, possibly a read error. CDR3 sequence (DNA): TGTGTCAGCAGCGCGGACAGCACTAACTATGGCTACACCTTC. Translation gives CVSSADSTNYGYTF. J is TRBJ1-2 and V is TRBV7-9, with D perhaps matching TRBD1 (6 bases). The germline CDR1 and CDR2 sequences are SEHNR and FQNEAQ (reference sequence). The CDR3 runs to 14 residues.

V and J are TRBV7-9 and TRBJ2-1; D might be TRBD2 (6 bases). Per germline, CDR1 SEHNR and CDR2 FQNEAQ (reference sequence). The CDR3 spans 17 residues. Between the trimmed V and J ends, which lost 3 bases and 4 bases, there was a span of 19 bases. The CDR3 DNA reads TGTGCCAGCAGCTTTAAAAGTGCGGGTCTAGCGTACAATGAGCAGTTCTTC. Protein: CASSFKSAGLAYNEQFF.